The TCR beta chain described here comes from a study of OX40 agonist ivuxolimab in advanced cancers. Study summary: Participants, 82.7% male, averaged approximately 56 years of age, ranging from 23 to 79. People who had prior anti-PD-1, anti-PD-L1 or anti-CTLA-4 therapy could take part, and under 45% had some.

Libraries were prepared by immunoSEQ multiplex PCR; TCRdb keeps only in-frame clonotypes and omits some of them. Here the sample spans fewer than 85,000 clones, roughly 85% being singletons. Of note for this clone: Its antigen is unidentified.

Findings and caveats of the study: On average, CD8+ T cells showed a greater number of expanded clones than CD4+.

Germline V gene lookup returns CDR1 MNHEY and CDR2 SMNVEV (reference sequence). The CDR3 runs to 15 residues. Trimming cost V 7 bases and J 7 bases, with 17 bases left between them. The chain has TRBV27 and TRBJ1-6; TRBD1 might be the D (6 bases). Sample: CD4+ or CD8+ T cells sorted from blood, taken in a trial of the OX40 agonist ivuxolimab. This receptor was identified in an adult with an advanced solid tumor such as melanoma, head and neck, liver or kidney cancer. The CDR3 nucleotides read TGTGCCAGCACTCTGAGGGGGTCGGGGAATTCACCCCTCCACTTT. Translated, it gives CASTLRGSGNSPLHF.